This TCR beta chain comes out of a study of shared clonotypes between healthy human individuals (dated by TCRdb to 2018 to 2020). Regarding the study in general: The cohort included a few men and two women between 18 and 49 years of age. Per donor, three plates each were used for CD4 naive and CD4 memory, two for CD8 naive, and one for CD8 memory. To estimate repertoire size and how much clonotypes are shared between individuals, the study performed deep sequencing of blood TCR repertoires from roughly five healthy adults. To increase sequencing depth and limit assay-specific biases, TCR repertoire library preparation and sequencing were carried out by different laboratories using diverse techniques. Between about 0.94 and 10 billion PBMCs per donor were obtained by leukapheresis.

On this clone itself: Its antigen is unknown. Per-base qualities were not stored, and no clone one base away is much larger.

The donors were healthy, HIV-negative adults with no recently reported acute infections or vaccinations. Every donor was a Caucasian adult living in Nashville, Tennessee, USA. CD4+ T cells were enriched through magnetic negative selection, after which naive cells were positively selected on CD45RA and the remaining negative fraction served as the memory subset. Blood was obtained by leukapheresis, after which PBMCs were separated by Ficoll-Histopaque density gradient centrifugation and cryopreserved in liquid nitrogen vapor phase. Analytical flow cytometry was used to check the purity and quantity of every magnetically sorted T cell population. From each sorted fraction, genomic DNA was isolated and quantified by UV absorbance on a Nanodrop 2000c. Including the terminal cysteine and phenylalanine, the CDR3 comprises 14 residues. Of all the DNA, just the CDR3 is kept, 42 bases in frame from base 1. V drops 4 bases and J drops 2 bases, leaving 10 bases in between. CDR1 and CDR2, looked up from the germline V gene, are SGHRS and YFSETQ.

Using the deep immunoSEQ assay, multiplex PCR amplified TCR CDR3 regions from genomic DNA. Extracted genomic DNA from each cell subset was distributed evenly across all wells of several immunoSEQ 96-well plates, and each plate was treated as a replicate. For sorted subsets, around 200 ng genomic DNA, equal to about 30,000 T cell genomes, was loaded into each replicate PCR. The purified libraries were quantified using a Qubit 3.0 fluorometer, sized with a Bioanalyzer 2100, and then quantified again using the KAPA Library Quantification kit. A separate single-read 150-cycle Illumina NextSeq 550 flow cell was used to sequence each immunoSEQ 96-well plate. As for the original processing: Because the immunoSEQ output held only junctional sequences and lacked quality scores, the filtering could not match the filtering applied to full-length reads. Sequences were annotated with PyIR, a Python wrapper for IgBLAST v1.9, and V/J genes and CDR3 were assigned using IMGT germline references. Any read was removed if the V/J assignment was weak (E-value above 1e-6), the CDR3 was missing, or the read contained stop codons, out-of-frame junctions, or ambiguous translated residues. V3J clonotypes were defined by identical inferred V gene, J gene, and CDR3 amino acid sequence. Percentage overlap between repertoires was computed as shared unique clonotypes divided by the size of the smaller repertoire. Repertoire richness was assessed with RTK rarefaction, the Chao1 estimator, and Recon v2.1 estimates of unobserved clonotypes. Generation probabilities for all TCRbeta clonotypes obtained by the gDNA method from a few donors were computed using OLGA. TCRdb provides this immuneACCESS table in a form limited to in-frame rearrangements. Some clones are lacking; in checked studies, under half of them reflect an unresolved V gene, and why the rest are absent is not known. V and J calls and clone size are those listed in that table; D and trimming were worked out from the DNA. The sample table shows fewer than 3 million clones, and 80% to 95% are seen once. Around 0.4% of the sample lies in the top ten.

What the research found in general, with its limitations: Even with the large sequencing depth, rarefaction of the sorted-subset datasets indicated that sequencing was incomplete. Because the study included only a small number of donors, the genetic and exposure-history diversity represented was limited. Pairwise subsampling indicated that sequencing depth was expected to affect the degree of clonotype sharing among donors. Naive subsets generally had larger estimated clonotype richness than memory subsets. Across a few donors, around 5.4% of naive CD4, roughly 3.5% of naive CD8, about 2% of memory CD4, and around 0.4% of memory CD8 clonotypes were shared. Compared with non-shared clonotypes, clonotypes shared by all four sorted-subset donors had higher generation probabilities. Only blood was sampled, and tissue TCR repertoires likely differ from those in blood.

Rearrangement joined TRBV5-1 to TRBJ1-3; there is no confident call for the D gene. The receptor's source is a man between 18 and 29 years old in good health. Some clones in this sample may be carry-over from other donors' samples. The sequencing sample was made of naive CD4+ T cells from PBMCs. The cell subset or site label corresponds to: CD45RA+ positively selected. The CDR3 sequence is CASSLESAGNTIYF. The bases are TGCGCCAGCAGCCTAGAGTCGGCTGGAAACACCATATATTTT.